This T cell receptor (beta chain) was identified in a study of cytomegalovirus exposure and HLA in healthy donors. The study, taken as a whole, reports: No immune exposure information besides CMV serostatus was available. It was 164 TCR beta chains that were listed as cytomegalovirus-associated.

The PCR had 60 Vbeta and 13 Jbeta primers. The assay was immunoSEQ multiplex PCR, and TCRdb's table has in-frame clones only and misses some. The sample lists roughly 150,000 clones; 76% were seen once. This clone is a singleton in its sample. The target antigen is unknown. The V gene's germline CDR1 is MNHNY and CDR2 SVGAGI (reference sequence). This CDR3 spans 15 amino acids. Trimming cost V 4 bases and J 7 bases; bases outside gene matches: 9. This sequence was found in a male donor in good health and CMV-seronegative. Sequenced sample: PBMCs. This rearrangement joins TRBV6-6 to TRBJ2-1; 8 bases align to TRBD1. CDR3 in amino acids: CASSFLTGASNEQFF. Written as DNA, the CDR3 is TGTGCCAGCAGTTTCCTGACAGGGGCCTCTAATGAGCAGTTCTTC.